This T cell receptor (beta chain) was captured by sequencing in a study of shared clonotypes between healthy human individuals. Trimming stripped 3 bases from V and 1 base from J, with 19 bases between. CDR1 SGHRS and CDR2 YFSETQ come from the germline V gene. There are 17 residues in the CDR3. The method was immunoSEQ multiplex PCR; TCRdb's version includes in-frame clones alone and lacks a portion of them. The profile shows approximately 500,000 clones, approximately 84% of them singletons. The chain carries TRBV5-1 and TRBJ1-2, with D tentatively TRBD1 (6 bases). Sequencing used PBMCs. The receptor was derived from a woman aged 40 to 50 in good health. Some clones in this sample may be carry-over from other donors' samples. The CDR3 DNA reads TGCGCCAGCAGCTCACCGACAGGTCAACGCCTTAACTATGGCTACACCTTC. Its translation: CASSSPTGQRLNYGYTF.